The rows below give T cell receptor beta chains drawn from one sample of a study of blood T cell repertoires in COVID-19. Assay: immunoSEQ multiplex PCR; the TCRdb copy retains only in-frame clones and omits some. Among about 310,000 clones, about 89% were seen once, and the ten largest hold about 7.8%. The sample taken for sequencing was peripheral blood. All receptors derive from a woman in her forties or fifties who had recovered from COVID-19. CDR3s include the opening cysteine and the closing phenylalanine or tryptophan. The D gene is left open where the match is weak. The size of a clone is reported for some rows only, either as once, few or many, or as a class for expanded clones.

>TRBV9|15|.|.|TRBJ2-3
CASSFREALTDTQYF
TGTGCCAGCAGTTTTCGGGAAGCCCTCACAGATACGCAGTATTTT
>TRBV3-1/TRBV3-2|14|TRBD1|.|TRBJ1-4
CASSPGQGNEKLFF
TGTGCCAGCAGCCCGGGACAGGGGAATGAAAAACTGTTTTTT
>TRBV25-1|13|.|.|TRBJ2-3
CASSATGYDTQYF
TGTGCCAGCAGTGCAACAGGGTATGATACGCAGTATTTT
>TRBV2|14|.|.|TRBJ2-3
CASSRSGDTDTQYF
TGTGCCAGCAGTCGATCCGGGGATACAGATACGCAGTATTTT
>TRBV12-3/TRBV12-4|13|.|.|TRBJ1-1
CASSLFGYTEAFF
TGTGCCAGCAGTTTATTCGGGTACACTGAAGCTTTCTTT
>TRBV28|15|.|.|TRBJ2-1
CASRARPRGYNEQFF
TGTGCCAGCAGGGCCAGGCCCCGGGGATACAATGAGCAGTTCTTC
>TRBV29-1|11|TRBD1|.|TRBJ1-2
CSVGTGGSYTF
TGCAGCGTAGGGACAGGGGGCAGCTACACCTTC
>TRBV7-2|14|TRBD2|.|TRBJ2-1
CASSSGLAGGEQFF
TGTGCCAGCAGCTCCGGACTAGCGGGAGGCGAGCAGTTCTTC
>TRBV5-1|14|TRBD1|few|TRBJ1-4
CASSPGQRNEKLFF
TGCGCCAGCAGCCCGGGACAGCGGAATGAAAAACTGTTTTTT
>TRBV12-3/TRBV12-4|13|.|.|TRBJ1-1
CASSFAGNTEAFF
TGTGCCAGCAGTTTCGCGGGGAACACTGAAGCTTTCTTT
>TRBV12-3/TRBV12-4|13|.|.|TRBJ2-7
CASSHTEFVEQYF
TGTGCCAGCAGCCATACGGAGTTTGTCGAGCAGTACTTC
>TRBV28|17|.|.|TRBJ2-2
CASSKPSGREYTGELFF
TGTGCCAGCAGTAAGCCCAGCGGCCGGGAGTACACCGGGGAGCTGTTTTTT
>TRBV29-1|12|.|.|TRBJ2-1
CSVGLVNVEQFF
TGCAGCGTTGGACTAGTCAATGTTGAGCAGTTCTTC
>TRBV10-2|16|TRBD1|.|TRBJ2-7
CASSDPWGTGPHEQYF
TGCGCCAGCAGTGACCCCTGGGGGACAGGGCCTCACGAGCAGTACTTC
>TRBV5-6|16|TRBD1|.|TRBJ2-1
CASSLDLAGGYNEQFF
TGTGCCAGCAGCTTGGATTTGGCAGGGGGATACAATGAGCAGTTCTTC
>TRBV4-3|16|TRBD1|.|TRBJ1-4
CASSQEYWTGGEKLFF
TGCGCCAGCAGCCAAGAATACTGGACAGGGGGGGAAAAACTGTTTTTT
>TRBV6-5|16|.|.|TRBJ2-7
CASSYGGTVASYEQYF
TGTGCCAGCAGTTACGGCGGGACAGTCGCCTCCTACGAGCAGTACTTC
>TRBV5-6|16|TRBD1|.|TRBJ1-6
CASRPGTGGYNSPLHF
TGTGCCAGCAGGCCCGGGACAGGGGGCTATAATTCACCCCTCCACTTT
>TRBV6-5|15|.|.|TRBJ1-2
CASRTRGGTPYGYTF
TGTGCCAGCAGGACGCGGGGGGGGACACCCTATGGCTACACCTTC
>TRBV5-6|15|.|.|TRBJ2-1
CASSSQVRPYNEQFF
TGTGCCAGCAGCTCACAGGTTCGGCCTTACAATGAGCAGTTCTTC
>TRBV5-1|14|.|once|TRBJ1-1
CASRALSQNTEAFF
TGCGCCAGCAGAGCGTTGAGCCAAAACACTGAAGCTTTCTTT
>TRBV7-2|16|.|.|TRBJ1-5
CASSLVEGRGNQPQHF
TGTGCCAGCAGCTTAGTAGAAGGGAGAGGGAATCAGCCCCAGCATTTT
>TRBV2|16|TRBD2|.|TRBJ2-5
CASSLTSGMVGETQYF
TGTGCCAGCAGTTTGACTAGCGGGATGGTTGGGGAGACCCAGTACTTC
>TRBV7-9|16|TRBD1|.|TRBJ2-2
CASRVDRETNTGELFF
TGTGCCAGCCGAGTGGACAGGGAGACGAACACCGGGGAGCTGTTTTTT
>TRBV4-3|17|TRBD1|once|TRBJ2-5
CASSQEWDRGLEETQYF
TGCGCCAGCAGCCAAGAGTGGGACAGGGGGCTAGAAGAGACCCAGTACTTC
>TRBV5-1|13|.|.|TRBJ2-7
CASKESGNYEQYF
TGCGCCAGCAAAGAATCAGGAAACTACGAGCAGTACTTC
>TRBV5-1|13|TRBD1|.|TRBJ1-2
CASSSGQNYGYTF
TGCGCCAGCAGCTCGGGACAGAACTATGGCTACACCTTC
>TRBV30|14|.|.|TRBJ1-1
CAWSRGDMNTEAFF
TGTGCCTGGAGTCGAGGGGACATGAACACTGAAGCTTTCTTT
>TRBV4-1|14|.|.|TRBJ1-1
CASKLGDMNTEAFF
TGCGCCAGCAAATTAGGGGACATGAACACTGAAGCTTTCTTT
>TRBV5-6|13|.|.|TRBJ2-3
CASSFSGSDTQYF
TGTGCCAGCAGCTTCTCAGGGTCAGATACGCAGTATTTT
>TRBV25-1|14|.|.|TRBJ1-1
CASNRHDTNTEAFF
TGTGCCAGCAATCGACACGATACGAACACTGAAGCTTTCTTT
>TRBV4-1|15|.|.|TRBJ1-5
CASSLGGLPVQPQHF
TGCGCCAGCAGCCTCGGTGGACTCCCGGTTCAGCCCCAGCATTTT
>TRBV5-1|17|TRBD2|once|TRBJ2-2
CASSLRRESFYTGELFF
TGCGCCAGCAGCTTGCGGCGGGAGTCGTTTTACACCGGGGAGCTGTTTTTT
>TRBV27|15|.|once|TRBJ2-7
CASRVGGGSLREQYF
TGTGCCAGCAGGGTAGGGGGGGGTAGTTTGCGGGAGCAGTACTTC
>TRBV10-3|16|TRBD2|.|TRBJ2-5
CAISESGGRAQETQYF
TGTGCCATCAGTGAGTCGGGCGGGAGGGCCCAAGAGACCCAGTACTTC
>TRBV7-9|15|.|.|TRBJ1-4
CASSPPWGKNEKLFF
TGTGCCAGCAGCCCCCCCTGGGGCAAAAATGAAAAACTGTTTTTT
>TRBV7-8|15|TRBD2|.|TRBJ2-2
CASSLGLAVTGELFF
TGTGCCAGCAGCTTGGGACTAGCGGTCACCGGGGAGCTGTTTTTT
>TRBV10-1|11|.|.|TRBJ1-2
CASPQRSGYTF
TGCGCCAGCCCGCAAAGGAGTGGCTACACCTTC
>TRBV4-2|14|TRBD1|.|TRBJ1-5
CASSQGTGVQPQHF
TGTGCCAGCAGCCAAGGAACAGGGGTTCAGCCCCAGCATTTT
>TRBV30|13|TRBD1|few|TRBJ1-2
CARRQGLNYGYTF
TGTGCCAGAAGACAGGGACTTAACTATGGCTACACCTTC
>TRBV18|15|.|.|TRBJ1-4
CASSREVAVNEKLFF
TGTGCCAGCTCACGTGAGGTGGCAGTTAATGAAAAACTGTTTTTT
>TRBV30|13|.|.|TRBJ1-2
CAWELTRRGGYTF
TGTGCCTGGGAATTAACTCGGAGGGGCGGCTACACCTTC
>TRBV4-1|16|TRBD1|.|TRBJ2-7
CASSQTIGDRGDEQYF
TGCGCCAGCAGCCAAACTATAGGGGACAGGGGGGACGAGCAGTACTTC
>TRBV6-5|11|TRBD2|.|TRBJ2-1
CASRLAGEQFF
TGTGCCAGCAGGCTAGCGGGGGAGCAGTTCTTC
>TRBV14|16|TRBD1|.|TRBJ2-7
CASSQFGTVTTYEQYF
TGTGCCAGCAGCCAATTCGGGACAGTCACCACCTACGAGCAGTACTTC
>TRBV30|14|TRBD2|.|TRBJ2-1
CAWSELAGYNEQFF
TGTGCCTGGAGTGAACTAGCGGGCTACAATGAGCAGTTCTTC
>TRBV12-5|15|TRBD1|.|TRBJ2-5
CASAPPGQAQETQYF
TGTGCTAGTGCTCCTCCGGGACAGGCACAAGAGACCCAGTACTTC
>TRBV7-9|15|TRBD1|.|TRBJ1-1
CASSLGTGGNTEAFF
TGTGCCAGCAGCTTAGGGACAGGGGGCAACACTGAAGCTTTCTTT
>TRBV7-2|15|.|.|TRBJ1-2
CASSPRPGLEYGYTF
TGTGCCAGCAGCCCTCGCCCGGGACTGGAGTATGGCTACACCTTC
>TRBV27|15|.|.|TRBJ2-1
CASSNSYAPLNEQFF
TGTGCCAGCAGTAACAGTTATGCCCCACTCAATGAGCAGTTCTTC
>TRBV5-4|15|TRBD1|.|TRBJ1-6
CASSRPGTGVSPLHF
TGTGCCAGCAGTCGACCGGGGACAGGGGTTTCACCCCTCCACTTT
>TRBV5-3|16|TRBD1|.|TRBJ1-2
CARSPKVWDRSYGYTF
TGTGCCAGAAGTCCCAAAGTTTGGGACAGAAGCTATGGCTACACCTTC
>TRBV28|12|.|.|TRBJ1-6
CASSPGGLALHF
TGTGCCAGCAGCCCGGGGGGTCTGGCCCTCCACTTT
>TRBV3-1/TRBV3-2|15|TRBD1|.|TRBJ2-1
CASSQGAYRGAEQFF
TGTGCCAGCAGCCAAGGCGCCTACAGGGGGGCCGAGCAGTTCTTC
>TRBV12-3/TRBV12-4|12|TRBD1|.|TRBJ2-1
CASSSGTVEQFF
TGTGCCAGCAGTTCCGGGACAGTTGAGCAGTTCTTC
>TRBV28|14|TRBD1|.|TRBJ2-7
CASSLLQGNYEQYF
TGTGCCAGCAGTTTACTACAGGGGAATTACGAGCAGTACTTC
>TRBV7-2|13|.|.|TRBJ2-4
CASSLAPEDIQYF
TGTGCCAGCAGCTTAGCGCCCGAGGACATTCAGTACTTC
>TRBV5-6|17|.|.|TRBJ1-1
CASSFQGVGFVNTEAFF
TGTGCCAGCAGCTTCCAAGGGGTAGGTTTTGTGAACACTGAAGCTTTCTTT
>TRBV6-2/TRBV6-3|16|TRBD2|.|TRBJ2-1
CASSYSVSGSDNEQFF
TGTGCCAGCAGTTACTCGGTCAGCGGGAGCGACAATGAGCAGTTCTTC